The source of this TCR beta chain is a study of blood T cells in healthy people across ages. The use of a sample-barcoded 5' primer and a J-beta primer mix characterized a second PCR of roughly 6 to 12 cycles. MiXCR, run by TCRdb on the 5' RACE reads, gives a single entry per CDR3 protein. The sample holds about 620,000 distinct CDR3 sequences; around a fifth are singletons and the top ten take approximately 3.6%. From germline, CDR1 is SGHVS and CDR2 FNYEAQ. Trimming shortened V by 5 bases and J by 5 bases, and 13 bases separated the two germline ends. CDR3 length equals 15 residues. This clonotype was found a few times. This sequence may be a read error, since a much larger clone differs from it by one base.

The sequencing sample was made of blood. The TCR comes from a man aged 65-85 years in good health. This chain connects TRBV7-6 to TRBJ1-6; D may be TRBD1 (5 bases). The CDR3 coding sequence is TGTGCCAGCAGCGACGGGGGGTCCCATAATTCACCCCTCCACTTT. Translating it yields CASSDGGSHNSPLHF.